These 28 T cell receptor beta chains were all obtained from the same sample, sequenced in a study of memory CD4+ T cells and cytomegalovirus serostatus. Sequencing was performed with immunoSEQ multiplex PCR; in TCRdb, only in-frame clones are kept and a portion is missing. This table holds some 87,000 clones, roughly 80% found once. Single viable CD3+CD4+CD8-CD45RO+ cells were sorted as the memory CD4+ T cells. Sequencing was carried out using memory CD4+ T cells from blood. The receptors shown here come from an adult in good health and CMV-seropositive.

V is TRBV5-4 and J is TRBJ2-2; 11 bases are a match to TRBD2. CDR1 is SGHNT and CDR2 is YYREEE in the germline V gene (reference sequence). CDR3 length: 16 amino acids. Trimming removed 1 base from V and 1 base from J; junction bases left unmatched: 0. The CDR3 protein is CASSLLAGGNTGELFF. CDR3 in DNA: TGTGCCAGCAGCTTGCTAGCGGGAGGGAACACCGGGGAGCTGTTTTTT.

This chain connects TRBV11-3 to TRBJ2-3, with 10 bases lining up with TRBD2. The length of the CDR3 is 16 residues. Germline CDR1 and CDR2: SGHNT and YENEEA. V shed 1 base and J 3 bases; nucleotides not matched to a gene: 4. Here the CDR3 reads CASSLGAGGPTDTQYF. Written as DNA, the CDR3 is TGTGCCAGCAGCTTAGGAGCGGGAGGGCCAACAGATACGCAGTATTTT.

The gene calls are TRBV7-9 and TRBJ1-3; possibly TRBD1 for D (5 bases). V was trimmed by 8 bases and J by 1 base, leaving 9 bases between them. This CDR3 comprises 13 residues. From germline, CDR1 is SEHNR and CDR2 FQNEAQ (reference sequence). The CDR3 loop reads CASGAGSGNTIYF. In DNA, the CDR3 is TGTGCCAGCGGGGCAGGGTCTGGAAACACCATATATTTT.

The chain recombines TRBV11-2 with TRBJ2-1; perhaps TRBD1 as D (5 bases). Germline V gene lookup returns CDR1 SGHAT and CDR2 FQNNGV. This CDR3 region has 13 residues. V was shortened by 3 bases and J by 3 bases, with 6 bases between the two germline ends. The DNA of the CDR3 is TGTGCCAGCAGCTTGCAGGGCTACAATGAGCAGTTCTTC. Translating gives CASSLQGYNEQFF.

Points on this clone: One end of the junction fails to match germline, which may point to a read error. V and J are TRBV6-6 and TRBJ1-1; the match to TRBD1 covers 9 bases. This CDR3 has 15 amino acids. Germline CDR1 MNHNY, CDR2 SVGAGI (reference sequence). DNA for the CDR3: TGTGCCAGCAGTTACTCGACGGGACAGGGCCTCGCACGGGACTTT. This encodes CASSYSTGQGLARDF.

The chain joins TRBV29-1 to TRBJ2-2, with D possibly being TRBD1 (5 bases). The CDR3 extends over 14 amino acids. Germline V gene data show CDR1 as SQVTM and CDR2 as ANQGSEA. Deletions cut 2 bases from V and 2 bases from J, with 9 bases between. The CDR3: CSVERQGNTGELFF. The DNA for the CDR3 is TGCAGCGTTGAACGCCAGGGCAACACCGGGGAGCTGTTTTTT.

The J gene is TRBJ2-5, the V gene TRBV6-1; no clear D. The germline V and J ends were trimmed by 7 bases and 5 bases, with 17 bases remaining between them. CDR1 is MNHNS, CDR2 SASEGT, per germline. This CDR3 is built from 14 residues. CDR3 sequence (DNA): TGTGCCAGCACCTCACATCCGAACGCTGAGACCCAGTACTTC. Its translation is CASTSHPNAETQYF.

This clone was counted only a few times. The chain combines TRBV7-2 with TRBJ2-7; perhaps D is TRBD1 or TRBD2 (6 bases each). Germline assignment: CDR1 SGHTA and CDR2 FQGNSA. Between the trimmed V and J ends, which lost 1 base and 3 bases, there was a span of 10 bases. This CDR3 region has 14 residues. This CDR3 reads CASSLEGGGYEQYF. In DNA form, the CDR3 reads TGTGCCAGCAGCTTAGAAGGGGGAGGCTACGAGCAGTACTTC.

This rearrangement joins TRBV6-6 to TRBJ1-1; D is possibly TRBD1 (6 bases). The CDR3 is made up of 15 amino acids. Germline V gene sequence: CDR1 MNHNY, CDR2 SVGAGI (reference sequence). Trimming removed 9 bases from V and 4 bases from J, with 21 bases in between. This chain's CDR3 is CASSKPGQEFTEAFF. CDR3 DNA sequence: TGTGCCAGTTCTAAACCGGGACAAGAATTCACTGAAGCTTTCTTT.

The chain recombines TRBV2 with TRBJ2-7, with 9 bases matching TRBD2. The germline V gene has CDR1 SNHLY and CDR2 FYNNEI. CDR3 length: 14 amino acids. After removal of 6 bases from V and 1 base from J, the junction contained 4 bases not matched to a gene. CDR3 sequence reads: CASSRGRGSYEQYF. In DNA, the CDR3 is TGTGCCAGCAGCCGCGGGAGGGGATCCTACGAGCAGTACTTC.

The CDR3 DNA sequence: TGTGCCAGCTCACCCAACAACCTACCCGAGGAGACCCAGTACTTC. This sequence encodes CASSPNNLPEETQYF. The chain joins TRBV18 to TRBJ2-5, with D unclear. The germline CDR1 and CDR2 sequences are KGHSH and LQKENI. The CDR3 has 15 residues. V lost 3 bases to trimming and J lost 5 bases, with 16 bases between them. Combining the CDR3 with reference TRBV18 and TRBJ2-5 gives the whole variable domain NAGVMQNPRHLVRRRGQEARLRCSPMKGHSHVYWYRQLPEEGLKFMVYLQKENIIDESGMPKERFSAEFPKEGPSILRIQQVVRGDSAAYFCASSPNNLPEETQYFGPGTRLLVL.

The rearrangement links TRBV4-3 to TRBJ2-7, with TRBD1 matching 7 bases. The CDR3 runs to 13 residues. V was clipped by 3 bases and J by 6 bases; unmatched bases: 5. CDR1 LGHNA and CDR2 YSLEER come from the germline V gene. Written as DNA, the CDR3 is TGCGCCAGCAGCCAGGAGACAGGGTTCGAGCAGTACTTC. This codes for CASSQETGFEQYF.

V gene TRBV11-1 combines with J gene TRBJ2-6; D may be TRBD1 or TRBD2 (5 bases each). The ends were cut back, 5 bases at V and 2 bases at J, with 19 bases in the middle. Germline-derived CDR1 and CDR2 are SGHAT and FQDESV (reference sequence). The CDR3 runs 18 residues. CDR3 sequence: CASSPPGTPAAGANVLTF. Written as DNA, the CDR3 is TGTGCCAGCAGCCCCCCCGGGACGCCTGCGGCTGGGGCCAACGTCCTGACTTTC.

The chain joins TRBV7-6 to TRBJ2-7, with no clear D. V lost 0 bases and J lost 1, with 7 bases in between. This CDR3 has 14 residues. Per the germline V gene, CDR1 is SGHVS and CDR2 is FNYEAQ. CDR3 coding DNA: TGTGCCAGCAGCTTAGCGGCAGGTTCCTACGAGCAGTACTTC. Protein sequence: CASSLAAGSYEQYF. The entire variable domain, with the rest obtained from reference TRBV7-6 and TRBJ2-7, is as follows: GAGVSQSPRYKVTKRGQDVALRCDPISGHVSLYWYRQALGQGPEFLTYFNYEAQQDKSGLPNDRFSAERPEGSISTLTIQRTEQRDSAMYRCASSLAAGSYEQYFGPGTRLTVT.

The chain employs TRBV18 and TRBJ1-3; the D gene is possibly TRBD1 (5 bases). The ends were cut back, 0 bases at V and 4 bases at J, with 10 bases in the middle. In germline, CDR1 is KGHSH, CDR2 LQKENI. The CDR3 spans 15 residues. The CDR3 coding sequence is TGTGCCAGCTCACCACCGTCCGGGGCCGGAAACACCATATATTTT. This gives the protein CASSPPSGAGNTIYF. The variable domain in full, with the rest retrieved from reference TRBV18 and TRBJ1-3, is NAGVMQNPRHLVRRRGQEARLRCSPMKGHSHVYWYRQLPEEGLKFMVYLQKENIIDESGMPKERFSAEFPKEGPSILRIQQVVRGDSAAYFCASSPPSGAGNTIYFGEGSWLTVV.

CDR3 amino acids: CASSTRPTDTQYF. In DNA, the CDR3 is TGTGCCAGCAGCACTAGGCCCACAGATACGCAGTATTTT. The rearrangement uses TRBV7-6 and TRBJ2-3; maybe TRBD2 (5 bases). V was cut by 5 bases and J by 2 bases, with 8 bases left in between. Per germline, CDR1 SGHVS and CDR2 FNYEAQ. The CDR3 runs to 13 residues. The variable domain in full, completed from reference TRBV7-6 and TRBJ2-3, reads GAGVSQSPRYKVTKRGQDVALRCDPISGHVSLYWYRQALGQGPEFLTYFNYEAQQDKSGLPNDRFSAERPEGSISTLTIQRTEQRDSAMYRCASSTRPTDTQYFGPGTRLTVL.

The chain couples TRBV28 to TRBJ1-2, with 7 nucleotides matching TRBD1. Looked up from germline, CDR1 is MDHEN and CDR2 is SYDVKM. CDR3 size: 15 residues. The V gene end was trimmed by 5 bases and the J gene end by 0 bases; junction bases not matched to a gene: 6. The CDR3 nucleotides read TGTGCCAGCAGTAACGCGGACAGGACTAACTATGGCTACACCTTC. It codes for CASSNADRTNYGYTF.

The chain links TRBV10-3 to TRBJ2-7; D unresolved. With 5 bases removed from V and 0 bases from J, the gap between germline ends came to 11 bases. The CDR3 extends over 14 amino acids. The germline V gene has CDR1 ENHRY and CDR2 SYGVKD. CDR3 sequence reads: CAISSDGTSYEQYF. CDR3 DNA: TGTGCCATCAGTTCGGACGGAACCTCCTACGAGCAGTACTTC.

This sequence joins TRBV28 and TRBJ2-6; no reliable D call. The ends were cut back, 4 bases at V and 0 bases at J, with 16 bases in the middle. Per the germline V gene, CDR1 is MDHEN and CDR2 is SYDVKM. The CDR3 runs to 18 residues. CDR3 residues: CASSSYQGTNSGANVLTF. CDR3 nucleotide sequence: TGTGCCAGCAGTTCTTACCAAGGAACGAACTCTGGGGCCAACGTCCTGACTTTC.

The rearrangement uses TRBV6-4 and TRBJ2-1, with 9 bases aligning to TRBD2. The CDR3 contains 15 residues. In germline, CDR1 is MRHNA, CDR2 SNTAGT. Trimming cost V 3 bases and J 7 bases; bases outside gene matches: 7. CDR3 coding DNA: TGTGCCAGCAGTGAGCTCGCTAGCGGGGTTAATGAGCAGTTCTTC. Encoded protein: CASSELASGVNEQFF.

CDR3 bases: TGTGCCTGCGGACAGGGGGCGTGGGGCTACACCTTC. Translating it yields CACGQGAWGYTF. The J gene is TRBJ1-2, the V gene TRBV30, with 11 nucleotides matching TRBD1. V was clipped by 6 bases and J by 8 bases; unmatched bases: 5. Germline-derived CDR1 and CDR2 are GTSNPN and SVGIG (reference sequence). This CDR3 spans 12 amino acids. Based on the CDR3 plus reference TRBV30 and TRBJ1-2, the full variable domain is SQTIHQWPATLVQPVGSPLSLECTVEGTSNPNLYWYRQAAGRGLQLLFYSVGIGQISSEVPQNLSASRPQDRQFILSSKKLLLSDSGFYLCACGQGAWGYTFGSGTRLTVV.

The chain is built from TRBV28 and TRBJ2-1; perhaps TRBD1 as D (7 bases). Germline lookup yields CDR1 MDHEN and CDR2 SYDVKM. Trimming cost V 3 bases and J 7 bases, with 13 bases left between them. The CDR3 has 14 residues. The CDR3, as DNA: TGTGCCAGCAGTTTGACGACAGGGAGGAATGAGCAGTTCTTC. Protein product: CASSLTTGRNEQFF.

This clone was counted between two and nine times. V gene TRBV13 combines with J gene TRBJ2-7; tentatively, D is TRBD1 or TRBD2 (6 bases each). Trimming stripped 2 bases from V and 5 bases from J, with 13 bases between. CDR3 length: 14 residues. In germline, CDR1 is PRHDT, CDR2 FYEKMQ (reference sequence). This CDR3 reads CASSLLRGPHEQYF. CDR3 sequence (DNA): TGTGCCAGCAGCTTATTACGGGGGCCGCACGAGCAGTACTTC.

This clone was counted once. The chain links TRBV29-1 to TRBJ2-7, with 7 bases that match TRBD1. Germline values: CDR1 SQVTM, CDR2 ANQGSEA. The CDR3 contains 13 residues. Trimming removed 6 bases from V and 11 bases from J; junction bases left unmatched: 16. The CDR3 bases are TGCAGCGTACGACCCCTAGGGGGCACTTATGAGTACTTC. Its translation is CSVRPLGGTYEYF.

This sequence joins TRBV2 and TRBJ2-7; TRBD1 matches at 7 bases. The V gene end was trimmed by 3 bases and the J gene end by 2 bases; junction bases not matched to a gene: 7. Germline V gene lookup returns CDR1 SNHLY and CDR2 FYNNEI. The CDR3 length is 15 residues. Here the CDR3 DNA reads TGTGCCAGCAGTGACTTCGGGACAGAGACCTACGAGCAGTACTTC. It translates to CASSDFGTETYEQYF.

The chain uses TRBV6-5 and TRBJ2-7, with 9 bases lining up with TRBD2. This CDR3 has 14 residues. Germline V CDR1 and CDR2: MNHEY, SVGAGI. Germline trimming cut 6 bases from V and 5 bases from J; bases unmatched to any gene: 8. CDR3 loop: CASRVGLASHEQYF. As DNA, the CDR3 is TGTGCCAGCAGGGTGGGACTAGCTTCCCACGAGCAGTACTTC.

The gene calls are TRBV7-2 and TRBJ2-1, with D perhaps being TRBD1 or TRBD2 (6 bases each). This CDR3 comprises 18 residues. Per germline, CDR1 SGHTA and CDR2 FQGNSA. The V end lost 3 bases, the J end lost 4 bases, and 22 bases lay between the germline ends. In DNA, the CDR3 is TGTGCCAGCAGCTTCCAACAGGGAATTCTCGGAGGGTACAATGAGCAGTTCTTC. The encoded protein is CASSFQQGILGGYNEQFF.

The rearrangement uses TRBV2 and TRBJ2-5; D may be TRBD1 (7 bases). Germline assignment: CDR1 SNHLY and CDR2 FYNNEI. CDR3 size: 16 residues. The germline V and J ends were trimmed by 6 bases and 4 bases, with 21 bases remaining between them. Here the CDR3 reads CASSKFRGAPRETQYF. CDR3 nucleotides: TGTGCCAGCAGCAAATTCAGGGGGGCCCCTAGAGAGACCCAGTACTTC.